This T cell receptor (beta chain) was captured by sequencing in a study of blood T cell repertoires in COVID-19. TCRdb keeps only in-frame clones here, not all; method: immunoSEQ multiplex PCR. Counted here are approximately 200,000 clones, about 85% occurring once; the ten biggest clones make up 9.5% to 14%. The sequence was obtained from a man under 40 who had recovered from COVID-19. Material: PBMCs or T cells enriched from blood (not recorded which).

This CDR3 is CASSPGQGARDWNTEAFF. The CDR3, as DNA: TGTGCCAGCTCACCGGGACAGGGGGCCCGGGATTGGAACACTGAAGCTTTCTTT. The rearrangement uses TRBV18 and TRBJ1-1; 12 nucleotides match TRBD1. The CDR3 is made up of 18 amino acids. V gave up 3 bases and J gave up 1 base; unmatched junction bases: 9. Per germline, CDR1 KGHSH and CDR2 LQKENI.